One and the same sample provided the 5 T cell receptor beta chains below, sequenced in a study of regulatory T cells in long-lasting Graves disease. This sample's time point: newly diagnosed GD, antithyroid drugs for less than 3 months. Following extraction of RNA from PBMCs, that RNA was used to make the TCR library. The authors built TCR beta libraries using iRepertoire HTBI primers and Arm-PCR of CDR3 regions. TCRdb reanalysed the multiplex PCR reads using MiXCR and keeps one entry per CDR3 protein. The sample yields about 420,000 distinct CDR3 sequences, about 16% seen once. A further study also used this sample, focusing on T cells in Graves' hyperthyroidism and ophthalmopathy.

The sample consisted of peripheral blood mononuclear cells (PBMCs), taken at new diagnosis, from a patient treated with antithyroid drugs. Receptors were obtained from a woman between 18 and 30 years old with Graves disease.

The J gene is TRBJ1-4, the V gene TRBV12-3 or TRBV12-4, with D hard to call. Trimming cost V 4 bases and J 3 bases, with 12 bases left between them. CDR3 size: 15 residues. The CDR3 loop is CASSSSDAPNEKLFF. The DNA of the CDR3 is TGTGCCAGCAGTTCGTCGGACGCCCCTAATGAAAAACTGTTTTTT.

Many counts were recorded for this clonotype. The CDR3, as DNA: TGTGCCAGCAGCTTAGTGAGGGACGGATACAATGAGCAGTTCTTC. This encodes CASSLVRDGYNEQFF. V usage is TRBV7-8 and J usage is TRBJ2-1; D possibly uses TRBD1 or TRBD2 (5 bases each). The CDR3 runs 15 residues. Germline V gene lookup returns CDR1 SGHVS and CDR2 FQNEAQ. The V end was cut by 1 base, the J end by 4 bases, with 11 bases between.

This clonotype was detected only a few times. At one of its ends the junction is not consistent with the germline gene, which may arise from a read error. The gene calls are TRBV20-1 and TRBJ2-1, with TRBD2 matching 9 bases. Germline CDR1 DFQATT, CDR2 SNEGSKA (reference sequence). The CDR3 spans 15 residues. CDR3 sequence (DNA): TGCAGTGTGACTAGCGGAACGACTCCCTACAATAAGCAGTTCTTC. Encoded protein: CSVTSGTTPYNKQFF.

The V call is TRBV20-1, the J call TRBJ2-5; TRBD2 matches at 10 bases. CDR3 length: 18 amino acids. The V and J ends lost 1 base and 2 bases, in that order; junction bases with no gene match: 13. Per germline, CDR1 DFQATT and CDR2 SNEGSKA (reference sequence). CDR3 bases: TGCAGTGCTAGAGCTCTATCCCCCTTACTAGCGGGGCAAGAGACCCAGTACTTC. This translates into CSARALSPLLAGQETQYF.

This clonotype came up many times. The chain carries TRBV6-1 and TRBJ2-4; D might be TRBD1 or TRBD2, each matching 5 bases. Per germline, CDR1 MNHNS and CDR2 SASEGT. The germline V and J ends were trimmed by 3 bases and 8 bases, with 17 bases remaining between them. This CDR3 spans 15 amino acids. The CDR3 is CASSDILAGRDIQYF. The CDR3 nucleotides are TGTGCCAGCAGTGATATTTTGGCAGGGCGGGACATTCAGTACTTC.